These T cell receptor beta chains were read from a single sample in a study of technical replicates of blood from several donors. Produced via immunoSEQ multiplex PCR; TCRdb's table is partial and in-frame only. The data contain some 57,000 clones, nearly 90% of them seen just once; the ten biggest clones take up about 5%. Sequencing input: PBMCs. The receptors come from a human donor in good health. Some clones in this sample may be carry-over from other donors' samples. Each CDR3 is given with its conserved first and last residue. A D gene is named only where the DNA matches it firmly. The size of a clone is reported for some rows only, either as once, few or many, or as a class for expanded clones.

D gene: NA; V gene: TRBV5-1; J gene: TRBJ1-1; clone size: NA; CDR3 protein: CASRTDTSNTEAFF; CDR3 DNA: TGCGCCAGCAGAACGGACACCTCGAACACTGAAGCTTTCTTT
D gene: NA; V gene: TRBV7-6; J gene: TRBJ2-7; clone size: NA; CDR3 protein: CASSLRDSNYEQYF; CDR3 DNA: TGTGCCAGCAGCTTACGGGACTCTAATTACGAGCAGTACTTC
D gene: NA; V gene: TRBV5-8; J gene: TRBJ2-1; clone size: NA; CDR3 protein: CASSIHDEQFF; CDR3 DNA: TGTGCCAGCAGCATACACGATGAGCAGTTCTTC
D gene: TRBD2; V gene: TRBV5-1; J gene: TRBJ2-5; clone size: NA; CDR3 protein: CASSLSAGGQETQYF; CDR3 DNA: TGCGCCAGCAGCTTGTCAGCGGGGGGACAAGAGACCCAGTACTTC
D gene: TRBD2; V gene: TRBV9; J gene: TRBJ2-7; clone size: NA; CDR3 protein: CASSPTRRGATYEQYF; CDR3 DNA: TGTGCCAGCAGCCCCACGCGGCGGGGGGCCACCTACGAGCAGTACTTC
D gene: TRBD1; V gene: TRBV9; J gene: TRBJ1-1; clone size: NA; CDR3 protein: CASSPTGGTSEAFF; CDR3 DNA: TGTGCCAGCAGCCCTACAGGGGGAACTTCTGAAGCTTTCTTT
D gene: TRBD1; V gene: TRBV7-2; J gene: TRBJ1-2; clone size: NA; CDR3 protein: CASSPQDRGINGYTF; CDR3 DNA: TGTGCCAGCAGCCCCCAGGACAGGGGGATTAATGGCTACACCTTC
D gene: NA; V gene: TRBV6-5; J gene: TRBJ1-6; clone size: NA; CDR3 protein: CASSYSSGVRNSPLHF; CDR3 DNA: TGTGCCAGCAGTTACTCGAGCGGAGTTCGGAATTCACCCCTCCACTTT
D gene: NA; V gene: TRBV7-2; J gene: TRBJ2-2; clone size: once; CDR3 protein: CASSLFTLVAGELFF; CDR3 DNA: TGTGCCAGCAGCTTATTTACCCTAGTAGCCGGGGAGCTGTTTTTT
D gene: NA; V gene: TRBV7-2; J gene: TRBJ1-1; clone size: NA; CDR3 protein: CASSLGGSTEAFF; CDR3 DNA: TGTGCCAGCAGCTTAGGAGGTTCTACTGAAGCTTTCTTT
D gene: NA; V gene: TRBV7-2; J gene: TRBJ2-5; clone size: NA; CDR3 protein: CASSLVGSQTQYF; CDR3 DNA: TGTGCCAGCAGCTTAGTAGGGAGTCAGACCCAGTACTTC
D gene: TRBD1; V gene: TRBV7-2; J gene: TRBJ2-7; clone size: NA; CDR3 protein: CASSPDRGLYEQYF; CDR3 DNA: TGTGCCAGCAGCCCTGACAGGGGGCTGTACGAGCAGTACTTC
D gene: NA; V gene: TRBV5-1; J gene: TRBJ1-2; clone size: NA; CDR3 protein: CASSSSPQGYGYTF; CDR3 DNA: TGCGCCAGCAGCTCCTCTCCCCAGGGCTATGGCTACACCTTC
D gene: TRBD2; V gene: TRBV4-2; J gene: TRBJ2-1; clone size: NA; CDR3 protein: CASSPWTSGVYNEQFF; CDR3 DNA: TGTGCCAGCAGCCCCTGGACTAGCGGGGTCTACAATGAGCAGTTCTTC
D gene: TRBD2; V gene: TRBV7-9; J gene: TRBJ2-1; clone size: NA; CDR3 protein: CASSFAGGYNEQFF; CDR3 DNA: TGTGCCAGCAGCTTTGCGGGAGGATACAATGAGCAGTTCTTC
D gene: TRBD1; V gene: TRBV7-9; J gene: TRBJ2-5; clone size: NA; CDR3 protein: CASSYRGEETQYF; CDR3 DNA: TGTGCCAGCAGCTACAGGGGGGAAGAGACCCAGTACTTC
D gene: TRBD2; V gene: TRBV18; J gene: TRBJ2-1; clone size: NA; CDR3 protein: CASSPTLVTSANNEQFF; CDR3 DNA: TGTGCCAGCTCACCTACTCTCGTGACTAGCGCAAACAATGAGCAGTTCTTC
D gene: NA; V gene: TRBV21-1; J gene: TRBJ2-2; clone size: NA; CDR3 protein: CASSSIRVAGELFF; CDR3 DNA: TGTGCCAGCAGCAGCATCAGGGTGGCCGGGGAGCTGTTTTTT
D gene: TRBD2; V gene: TRBV11-2; J gene: TRBJ2-3; clone size: NA; CDR3 protein: CASRQSGRYTDTQYF; CDR3 DNA: TGTGCCAGCAGACAAAGCGGGAGGTACACAGATACGCAGTATTTT
D gene: TRBD2; V gene: TRBV5-5; J gene: TRBJ2-7; clone size: few; CDR3 protein: CASSLASGRGYEQYF; CDR3 DNA: TGTGCCAGCAGCTTGGCTAGCGGGAGAGGCTACGAGCAGTACTTC
D gene: NA; V gene: TRBV19; J gene: TRBJ1-2; clone size: NA; CDR3 protein: CASSPNPGPRNDGYTF; CDR3 DNA: TGTGCCAGTAGCCCAAATCCTGGGCCCCGGAACGACGGCTACACCTTC
D gene: TRBD2; V gene: TRBV7-9; J gene: TRBJ2-5; clone size: NA; CDR3 protein: CASSFQERGIRETQYF; CDR3 DNA: TGTGCCAGCAGCTTTCAGGAGCGGGGGATTCGGGAGACCCAGTACTTC
D gene: TRBD1; V gene: TRBV6-5; J gene: TRBJ1-1; clone size: NA; CDR3 protein: CASSRQGGATEAFF; CDR3 DNA: TGTGCCAGCAGCCGACAGGGTGGTGCGACTGAAGCTTTCTTT
D gene: TRBD2; V gene: TRBV19; J gene: TRBJ2-5; clone size: NA; CDR3 protein: CASSTGTSGSETQYF; CDR3 DNA: TGTGCCAGTAGTACCGGGACTAGCGGGAGTGAAACCCAGTACTTC
D gene: NA; V gene: TRBV4-2; J gene: TRBJ1-4; clone size: NA; CDR3 protein: CASSQKGDTNEKLFF; CDR3 DNA: TGTGCCAGCAGCCAAAAAGGGGATACTAATGAAAAACTGTTTTTT
D gene: TRBD1; V gene: TRBV6-6; J gene: TRBJ1-3; clone size: NA; CDR3 protein: CASAATGGATGNTIYF; CDR3 DNA: TGTGCCAGCGCAGCCACAGGGGGCGCGACTGGAAACACCATATATTTT
D gene: TRBD2; V gene: TRBV9; J gene: TRBJ2-5; clone size: NA; CDR3 protein: CASSPSRSPSGGETQYF; CDR3 DNA: TGTGCCAGCAGCCCGTCGCGTTCGCCTAGCGGAGGAGAGACCCAGTACTTC
D gene: NA; V gene: TRBV7-2; J gene: TRBJ1-6; clone size: NA; CDR3 protein: CASSIKGSGSPLHF; CDR3 DNA: TGTGCCAGCAGCATCAAGGGGTCAGGCTCACCCCTCCACTTT
D gene: NA; V gene: TRBV14; J gene: TRBJ2-1; clone size: NA; CDR3 protein: CASSQAQARPPSSYNEQFF; CDR3 DNA: TGTGCCAGCAGCCAAGCCCAGGCCCGTCCACCGAGCTCCTACAATGAGCAGTTCTTC
D gene: TRBD2; V gene: TRBV9; J gene: TRBJ2-5; clone size: NA; CDR3 protein: CASSVGDRLAGGETQYF; CDR3 DNA: TGTGCCAGCAGCGTAGGGGACCGCTTAGCGGGCGGGGAGACCCAGTACTTC
D gene: NA; V gene: TRBV6-5; J gene: TRBJ1-3; clone size: NA; CDR3 protein: CASSYSLGGSGNTIYF; CDR3 DNA: TGTGCCAGCAGTTACTCGCTGGGGGGCTCTGGAAACACCATATATTTT
D gene: TRBD2; V gene: TRBV6-6; J gene: TRBJ2-4; clone size: NA; CDR3 protein: CASSYKGLAGGIQYF; CDR3 DNA: TGTGCCAGCAGTTATAAGGGGCTAGCGGGGGGGATTCAGTACTTC
D gene: NA; V gene: TRBV7-8; J gene: TRBJ1-5; clone size: NA; CDR3 protein: CASSPNIQSSIAIKPQHF; CDR3 DNA: TGTGCCAGCAGCCCAAACATCCAAAGTTCGATAGCAATCAAGCCCCAGCATTTT
D gene: TRBD1; V gene: TRBV19; J gene: TRBJ1-5; clone size: NA; CDR3 protein: CASSIGQGANQPQHF; CDR3 DNA: TGTGCCAGTAGTATCGGACAGGGGGCTAATCAGCCCCAGCATTTT
D gene: NA; V gene: TRBV20-1; J gene: TRBJ2-7; clone size: NA; CDR3 protein: CSARKTSEQYF; CDR3 DNA: TGCAGTGCTAGGAAAACTAGCGAGCAGTACTTC
D gene: NA; V gene: TRBV13; J gene: TRBJ2-7; clone size: NA; CDR3 protein: CASSLGGQGPFGEQYF; CDR3 DNA: TGTGCCAGCAGCTTAGGCGGGCAGGGCCCGTTTGGGGAGCAGTACTTC
D gene: NA; V gene: TRBV4-3; J gene: TRBJ2-2; clone size: NA; CDR3 protein: CASGRTVENTGELFF; CDR3 DNA: TGCGCCAGCGGACGGACAGTGGAGAACACCGGGGAGCTGTTTTTT
D gene: TRBD1; V gene: TRBV10-3; J gene: TRBJ1-2; clone size: NA; CDR3 protein: CAISEQGDYGYTF; CDR3 DNA: TGTGCCATCAGTGAACAGGGGGACTATGGCTACACCTTC
D gene: TRBD2; V gene: TRBV7-9; J gene: TRBJ2-3; clone size: NA; CDR3 protein: CASSPRTSGGRDTQYF; CDR3 DNA: TGTGCCAGCAGCCCACGAACTAGCGGGGGAAGGGATACGCAGTATTTT
D gene: TRBD2; V gene: TRBV7-2; J gene: TRBJ2-1; clone size: NA; CDR3 protein: CASSPYSGNYNEQFF; CDR3 DNA: TGTGCCAGCAGCCCTTATAGCGGGAACTACAATGAGCAGTTCTTC
D gene: NA; V gene: TRBV7-2; J gene: TRBJ1-2; clone size: NA; CDR3 protein: CASSAGQLYGYTF; CDR3 DNA: TGTGCCAGCAGCGCAGGACAGCTCTATGGCTACACCTTC
D gene: TRBD1; V gene: TRBV7-2; J gene: TRBJ1-1; clone size: NA; CDR3 protein: CASSFSRGHTEAFF; CDR3 DNA: TGTGCCAGCAGCTTTAGCAGGGGGCACACTGAAGCTTTCTTT
D gene: TRBD2; V gene: TRBV19; J gene: TRBJ2-1; clone size: once; CDR3 protein: CASSIDRGSGSYNEQFF; CDR3 DNA: TGTGCCAGTAGTATAGATCGGGGTAGCGGGAGCTACAATGAGCAGTTCTTC
D gene: NA; V gene: TRBV4-3; J gene: TRBJ1-6; clone size: NA; CDR3 protein: CASSQGITEGYNSPLHF; CDR3 DNA: TGCGCCAGCAGCCAAGGAATAACAGAGGGCTATAATTCACCCCTCCACTTT
D gene: TRBD1; V gene: TRBV6-1; J gene: TRBJ1-1; clone size: NA; CDR3 protein: CASTLDRGPEAFF; CDR3 DNA: TGTGCCAGCACCTTAGACAGGGGCCCTGAAGCTTTCTTT
D gene: NA; V gene: TRBV6-6; J gene: TRBJ1-2; clone size: NA; CDR3 protein: CASSWNPGDYGYTF; CDR3 DNA: TGTGCCAGCAGTTGGAACCCGGGGGACTATGGCTACACCTTC
D gene: NA; V gene: TRBV23-1; J gene: TRBJ1-2; clone size: NA; CDR3 protein: CASKGTAGQGYTF; CDR3 DNA: TGCGCCAGCAAGGGTACGGCAGGGCAAGGCTACACCTTC
D gene: NA; V gene: TRBV5-6; J gene: TRBJ1-1; clone size: once; CDR3 protein: CASSFSRTEAFF; CDR3 DNA: TGTGCCAGCAGCTTTTCTCGGACTGAAGCTTTCTTT